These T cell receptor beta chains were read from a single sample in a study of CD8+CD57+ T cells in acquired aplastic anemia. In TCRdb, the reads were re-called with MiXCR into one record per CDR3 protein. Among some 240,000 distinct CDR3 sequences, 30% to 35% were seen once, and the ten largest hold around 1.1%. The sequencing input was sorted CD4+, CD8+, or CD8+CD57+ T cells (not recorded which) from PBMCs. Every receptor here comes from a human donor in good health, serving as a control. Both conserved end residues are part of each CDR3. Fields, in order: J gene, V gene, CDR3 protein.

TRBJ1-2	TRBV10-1	CASSGTGGEYGYAF
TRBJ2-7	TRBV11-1	CASSPWGTANYEQYF
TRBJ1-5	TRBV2	CASSEQPQHF
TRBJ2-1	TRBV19	CASKGDRGRNEQFF
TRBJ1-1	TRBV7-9	CASSHSGVRTEAFF
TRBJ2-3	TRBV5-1	CASSLGPSGDTDTQYF
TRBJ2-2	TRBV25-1	CASSESRGILLNTGELFF
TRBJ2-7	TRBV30	CAWGRIAGGRYEQYF
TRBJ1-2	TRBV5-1	CASSLGGTGVYGYTF
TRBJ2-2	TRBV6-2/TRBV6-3	CASSRQATGELFF
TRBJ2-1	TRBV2	CASTPRGWGNEQFF
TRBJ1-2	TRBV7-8	CASSLALGSYGYTF
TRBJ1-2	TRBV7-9	CASSSSTGPNYGYTF
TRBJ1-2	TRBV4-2	CASSPRSRVAIFLCANYGYTF
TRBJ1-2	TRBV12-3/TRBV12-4	CASSLLPGVTGCTF
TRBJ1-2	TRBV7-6	CASSLGGDGYTF
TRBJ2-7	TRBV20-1	CSARTGGAYEQYF
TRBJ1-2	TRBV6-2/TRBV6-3	CASSYLEAYGYTF
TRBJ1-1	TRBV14	CASSQLWNTEAFF
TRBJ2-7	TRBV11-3	CASSFGQGHLYEQYF
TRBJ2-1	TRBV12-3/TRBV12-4	CASSLSSIGPNPLF
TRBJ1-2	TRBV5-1	CASSYRQVEPWDYGYTF
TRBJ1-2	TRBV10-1	CASSSEAGKLSGYTF
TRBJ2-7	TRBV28	CASSAPAGGSYEQYF
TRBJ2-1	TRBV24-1	CATSDKKPGLGYNEQFF
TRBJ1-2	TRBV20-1	CSARDSAGGYGYTF
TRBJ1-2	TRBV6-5	CASSYSIGLIDGYTF
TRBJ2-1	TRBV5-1	CASSLGLAGGTSSYNEQFF
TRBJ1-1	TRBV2	CASTGQGAMNTEAFF
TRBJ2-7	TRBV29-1	CSVGRDSYEQYF
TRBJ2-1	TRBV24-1	CATAESWEQFF
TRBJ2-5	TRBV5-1	CASSIRVRETQYF
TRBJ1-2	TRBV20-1	CSASSTGGNYGYTF
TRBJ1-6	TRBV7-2	CASSLDGASPLHF
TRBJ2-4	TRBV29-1	CSVEGQGGSGIQYF
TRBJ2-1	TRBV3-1	CASSLGRGQGVDEQFF
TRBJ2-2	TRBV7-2	CASSWGALDTGELFF
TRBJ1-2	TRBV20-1	CSAGHPWGGGVVDYGYTF
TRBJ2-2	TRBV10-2	CASSVGLAGGGELFF
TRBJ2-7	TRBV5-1	CASSLGPSDSQYF
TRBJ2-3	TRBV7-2	CASSLGTGQYF
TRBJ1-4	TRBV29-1	CSVMLSEKLFF